These 25 T cell receptor beta chains were all obtained from the same sample, sequenced in a study of blood T cells in healthy people across ages. Primers used in a second PCR of about 6 to 11 cycles were a sample-barcoded 5' primer and a J-beta primer mix. TCRdb analysed the 5' RACE reads with MiXCR anew, one entry per CDR3 protein. The sample consists of fewer than 2,000,000 distinct CDR3 sequences, 30% to 40% of them appearing once. Sample: blood. Source of these receptors: a human donor in good health.

This clonotype has a handful of counts. V is TRBV20-1 and J is TRBJ1-6, with 8 bases aligning to TRBD1. The CDR3 spans 14 residues. Per the germline V gene, CDR1 is DFQATT and CDR2 is SNEGSKA (reference sequence). V shed 5 bases, J shed 10 bases, and the junction held 10 bases outside the gene matches. CDR3 in amino acids: CSALKTGARSPLHF. The CDR3 coding sequence is TGCAGTGCTCTAAAGACAGGGGCCAGGTCACCCCTCCACTTT.

J is TRBJ2-3 and V is TRBV7-9; D is ambiguous. This CDR3 is 12 amino acids long. CDR1 is SEHNR, CDR2 FQNEAQ, per germline (reference sequence). V was cut by 4 bases and J by 7 bases, with 9 bases left in between. The CDR3 DNA follows: TGTGCCAGCAGCTCCGATCCTTATACGCAGTATTTT. Translation gives CASSSDPYTQYF. Complete variable domain (other parts from reference TRBV7-9 and TRBJ2-3): DTGVSQNPRHKITKRGQNVTFRCDPISEHNRLYWYRQTLGQGPEFLTYFQNEAQLEKSRLLSDRFSAERPKGSFSTLEIQRTEQGDSAMYLCASSSDPYTQYFGPGTRLTVL.

The gene calls are TRBV6-2 or TRBV6-3 and TRBJ1-2; D is undetermined. Germline CDR1 MNHEY, CDR2 SVGEGT. V dropped 9 bases and J dropped 3 bases, with 11 bases sitting between them. The CDR3 contains 12 residues. CDR3 protein: CASRPADYGYTF. The DNA of the CDR3 is TGTGCCAGTCGACCTGCGGACTATGGCTACACCTTC.

In its sample, this clonotype was seen a few times. This may come from a read error, since a much larger clone is one base off. The V call is TRBV4-3, the J call TRBJ1-2; 11 nucleotides agree with TRBD1. The CDR3 consists of 15 residues. Per germline, CDR1 LGHNA and CDR2 YSLEER. The CDR3 sequence: CASGQEYGTGGGYTF. CDR3 nucleotide sequence: TGCGCCAGCGGCCAAGAATACGGGACAGGGGGTGGCTACACCTTC.

The chain is built from TRBV29-1 and TRBJ2-7, with TRBD1 as a possible D gene (6 bases). V lost 4 bases to trimming and J lost 7 bases, with 17 bases between them. The CDR3 sequence is 13 residues long. Germline V gene sequence: CDR1 SQVTM, CDR2 ANQGSEA. CDR3 amino acids: CSVGEGQGREQYF. CDR3 nucleotides: TGCAGCGTTGGGGAAGGGCAGGGGCGGGAGCAGTACTTC.

Points on this clonotype: A junction boundary mismatches the germline segment, possibly from a read error. The CDR3 bases are TGCAGTGCACCGGAACCGGGCCTGAGGAACTCTGAAGCTTTCTTT. Translating gives CSAPEPGLRNSEAFF. The chain combines TRBV20-1 with TRBJ1-1, with unresolved D. The CDR3 contains 15 residues. Germline-derived CDR1 and CDR2 are DFQATT and SNEGSKA (reference sequence).

The chain combines TRBV7-6 with TRBJ2-7; D remains ambiguous. CDR3 size: 17 residues. Germline CDR1 reads SGHVS; CDR2 reads FNYEAQ. Trimming shortened V by 5 bases and J by 0 bases, and 20 bases separated the two germline ends. The CDR3 DNA sequence: TGTGCCAGCAGCCTAAGTCGACGAGGTCTAGGCTCCTACGAGCAGTACTTC. Protein sequence: CASSLSRRGLGSYEQYF.

The genes are TRBV28 and TRBJ1-6; tentative D call: TRBD1 (5 bases). The germline V gene encodes CDR1 MDHEN and CDR2 SYDVKM. The CDR3 has 16 residues. Deletions cut 1 base from V and 4 bases from J, with 11 bases between. Written as DNA, the CDR3 is TGTGCCAGCAGTTTATTGTCGACAGCTTATAATTCACCCCTCCACTTT. As protein: CASSLLSTAYNSPLHF.

The chain carries TRBV12-3 or TRBV12-4 and TRBJ2-1, with D maybe TRBD1 (5 bases). Trimming removed 3 bases at V and 8 bases at J, with 11 bases between. The CDR3 has 13 residues. The CDR3 spells CASSFQGMDEQFF. CDR3 DNA: TGTGCCAGCAGTTTCCAGGGTATGGATGAGCAGTTCTTC.

This clonotype was detected a few times. The chain joins TRBV11-2 to TRBJ2-5; TRBD1 or TRBD2 may be the D gene (5 bases each). CDR1 is SGHAT and CDR2 is FQNNGV in the germline V gene. The V and J ends lost 2 bases and 11 bases respectively, with 21 bases between them. This CDR3 is 15 amino acids long. The CDR3 DNA sequence: TGTGCCAGCAGCTTAACGGCTGACGGGACGGCCCCTCAGTACTTC. As protein: CASSLTADGTAPQYF.

CDR3 nucleotide sequence: TGTGCCAGCAGTTGGACAGGGAAAGCAACTAACTATGGCTACACCTTC. It yields the protein CASSWTGKATNYGYTF. The V and J genes are TRBV12-3 or TRBV12-4 and TRBJ1-2; 8 bases fit TRBD1. V was pared by 4 bases and J by 0 bases, with 7 bases of the junction left unmatched. The CDR3 sequence is 16 residues long.

This clonotype was counted a few times. The CDR3 nucleotides are TGTGCCAGCAGTTACTCCGTGGGGCGCCGGGTATTCACTGAAGCTTTCTTT. Its protein is CASSYSVGRRVFTEAFF. The V gene is TRBV6-5, the J gene TRBJ1-1; TRBD1 is a possible D gene (5 bases). Germline V gene data show CDR1 as MNHEY and CDR2 as SVGAGI. V dropped 0 bases and J dropped 4 bases, with 18 bases sitting between them. The CDR3 totals 17 residues.

In this sample, this clonotype turned up a few times. J is TRBJ1-2 and V is TRBV4-2; 7 bases match TRBD1. The CDR3 is made up of 15 amino acids. V lost 4 bases, J lost 2 bases, and 7 bases stayed unmatched. Per the germline V gene, CDR1 is LGHNA and CDR2 is YNFKEQ. This CDR3 reads CASSLSGQINYGYTF. For the CDR3, the DNA is TGTGCCAGCAGCCTCTCGGGACAGATAAACTATGGCTACACCTTC.

The rearrangement uses TRBV12-3 or TRBV12-4 and TRBJ2-5; D is unclear. This CDR3 comprises 12 residues. V lost 6 bases, J lost 3 bases, and 8 bases lay in between. DNA of the CDR3: TGTGCCAGCAGGCCGAGAGAAGAGACCCAGTACTTC. Protein sequence: CASRPREETQYF.

A single count supports this clonotype. V usage is TRBV5-1 and J usage is TRBJ2-3; possible D gene TRBD1, 6 bases. In germline, CDR1 is SGHRS, CDR2 YFSETQ. The V gene lost 4 bases and the J gene lost 1 base, with 16 bases spanning the gap. This CDR3 has 16 amino acids. CDR3 bases: TGCGCCAGCAGCACTCAGACAGGACGCCGCACAGATACGCAGTATTTT. It translates to CASSTQTGRRTDTQYF.

Notes on this clonotype: A much larger clone is a single base away; this may be a read error. The conserved final phenylalanine or tryptophan is absent from the CDR3, which likely points to a read error. The chain combines TRBV20-1 with TRBJ2-7, with D possibly being TRBD1 (6 bases). This CDR3 is 11 amino acids long. Looked up from germline, CDR1 is DFQATT and CDR2 is SNEGSKA (reference sequence). Between the trimmed V and J ends, which lost 7 bases and 2 bases, there was a span of 9 bases. CDR3 in DNA: TGCAGTGTTCGGACAGCCTACGAGCAGTACTTA. Its protein is CSVRTAYEQYL.

Notes on this clonotype: A clone one base away is much larger, so this may be a read error. The rearrangement joins TRBV10-3 to TRBJ1-2, with TRBD1 matching 7 bases. The CDR3 spans 14 residues. Germline V gene lookup returns CDR1 ENHRY and CDR2 SYGVKD. Trimming took 11 bases from V and 3 from J; bases not matched to a gene: 12. In DNA, the CDR3 is TGTGCCCCGTTGGAGGGGGCCACGGACTATGGCTACACCTTC. It is translated as CAPLEGATDYGYTF.

The DNA for the CDR3 is TGTGCCAGTAGTATCCGGGACAGTTACGAGCAGTACTTC. Its translation: CASSIRDSYEQYF. The chain employs TRBV19 and TRBJ2-7; TRBD1 matches at 7 bases. The ends lost 3 bases at V and 4 bases at J; junction bases unmatched: 3. CDR3 length: 13 residues. Germline CDR1 reads LNHDA; CDR2 reads SQIVND (reference sequence).

J is TRBJ1-4 and V is TRBV6-5; no reliable D call. The germline gives CDR1 MNHEY, CDR2 SVGAGI. V was pared by 1 base and J by 8 bases, with 14 bases between. CDR3 length: 15 residues. This chain's CDR3 is CASSYYEGVGEKLFF. The DNA of the CDR3 is TGTGCCAGCAGTTACTACGAGGGAGTGGGGGAAAAACTGTTTTTT.

The chain couples TRBV7-2 to TRBJ2-4; 7 positions agree with TRBD1. V lost 6 bases and J lost 5; bases outside the gene matches: 7. Per the germline V gene, CDR1 is SGHTA and CDR2 is FQGNSA. CDR3 size: 14 residues. CDR3 DNA: TGTGCCAGCAGTTATAGGGGGACAGAAAACATTCAGTACTTC. Amino acids: CASSYRGTENIQYF.

This chain uses TRBV7-2 with TRBJ2-1; 8 bases fit TRBD2. The CDR3 runs 16 residues. V lost 4 bases, J lost 9 bases, and 14 bases stayed unmatched. CDR1 is SGHTA, CDR2 FQGNSA, per germline. CDR3 DNA: TGTGCCAGCAGCTCCCCGCGGGGGGCCAGGTTGGGTGAGCAGTTCTTC. Its translation: CASSSPRGARLGEQFF. The full variable domain, with the rest looked up from reference TRBV7-2 and TRBJ2-1, is GAGVSQSPSNKVTEKGKDVELRCDPISGHTALYWYRQSLGQGLEFLIYFQGNSAPDKSGLPSDRFSAERTGGSVSTLTIQRTQQEDSAVYLCASSSPRGARLGEQFFGPGTRLTVL.

The chain employs TRBV12-3 or TRBV12-4 and TRBJ1-2; D may be TRBD1 (5 bases). This CDR3 has 16 residues. V was clipped by 3 bases and J by 4 bases, with 18 bases between them. Here the CDR3 DNA reads TGTGCCAGCAGTTTTAGTAAGATTCGAGGGACCTATGGCTACACCTTC. Translation: CASSFSKIRGTYGYTF.

Remarks on this clonotype: Germline and junction disagree at one end, which may indicate a read error. The V gene is TRBV12-3 or TRBV12-4, the J gene TRBJ2-6, with D tentatively TRBD2 (6 bases). The CDR3 is made up of 13 amino acids. CDR3: CASVPWGVNVLTF. The DNA for the CDR3 is TGTGCCAGCGTCCCTTGGGGGGTCAACGTCCTGACTTTC.

This clonotype has a handful of counts. V usage is TRBV7-9 and J usage is TRBJ2-5, with 9 bases lining up with TRBD1. CDR1 and CDR2 from the germline V gene are SEHNR and FQNEAQ (reference sequence). The CDR3 is made up of 13 amino acids. V shed 1 base, J shed 12 bases, and the junction held 6 bases outside the gene matches. DNA for the CDR3: TGTGCCAGCAGCTTAGTTGGACAGGGGAAGAAGTACTTC. As protein: CASSLVGQGKKYF.

In its sample, this clonotype was seen a few times. The rearrangement uses TRBV20-1 and TRBJ2-1; D possibly matches TRBD1 or TRBD2 (5 bases each). Germline loops: CDR1 DFQATT, CDR2 SNEGSKA (reference sequence). The CDR3 length is 14 residues. With 3 bases removed from V and 4 bases from J, the gap between germline ends came to 13 bases. Here the CDR3 DNA reads TGCAGTGCTAGGAGACCTGAGGGGTACAATGAGCAGTTCTTC. Translated: CSARRPEGYNEQFF.